This is a list of T cell receptor beta chains from one sample in a study of shared clonotypes between healthy human individuals. The data were produced by immunoSEQ multiplex PCR, yet TCRdb's version contains in-frame clones alone and is incomplete. The data hold about 1,800,000 clones, with over 85% observed a single time. Sample: naive CD8+ T cells sorted from blood. The receptors come from a man younger than 30 in good health. Each CDR3 is given with its conserved first and last residue. Each record gives: J gene, clone size, V gene, D gene, CDR3 protein, CDR3 DNA. D genes are given only for firm matches. Clone size appears in some rows only: once, few, many, or a class for an expanded clone.

J: TRBJ2-7; size: NA; V: TRBV9; D: TRBD2; CDR3: CASSDGTSGSYEQYF; DNA: TGTGCCAGCAGCGATGGGACTAGCGGCTCCTACGAGCAGTACTTC
J: TRBJ2-5; size: NA; V: TRBV2; D: NA; CDR3: CASSERQRETQYF; DNA: TGTGCCAGCAGTGAACGACAGCGGGAGACCCAGTACTTC
J: TRBJ1-4; size: NA; V: TRBV7-2; D: NA; CDR3: CASSLAGLGEKLFF; DNA: TGTGCCAGCAGCTTAGCCGGGTTGGGTGAAAAACTGTTTTTT
J: TRBJ1-2; size: NA; V: TRBV27; D: TRBD1; CDR3: CASSLGQMGGYTF; DNA: TGTGCCAGCAGTCTGGGACAGATGGGCGGCTACACCTTC
J: TRBJ2-3; size: NA; V: TRBV30; D: TRBD2; CDR3: CAWSPSGNTDTQYF; DNA: TGTGCCTGGAGTCCTAGCGGGAACACAGATACGCAGTATTTT
J: TRBJ1-4; size: NA; V: TRBV5-1; D: TRBD1; CDR3: CASSLVSWTGEKLFF; DNA: TGCGCCAGCAGCTTGGTTTCCTGGACAGGTGAAAAACTGTTTTTT
J: TRBJ1-1; size: NA; V: TRBV13; D: NA; CDR3: CASSLDTEAFF; DNA: TGTGCCAGCAGCCTTGACACTGAAGCTTTCTTT
J: TRBJ1-2; size: NA; V: TRBV7-9; D: NA; CDR3: CASSPPGAGNGYTF; DNA: TGTGCCAGCAGCCCCCCCGGAGCCGGGAACGGCTACACCTTC
J: TRBJ2-7; size: NA; V: TRBV5-1; D: NA; CDR3: CASSLGDGNFYEQYF; DNA: TGCGCCAGCAGCCTCGGAGACGGGAATTTCTACGAGCAGTACTTC
J: TRBJ2-7; size: NA; V: TRBV27; D: NA; CDR3: CASSLSDTYYEQYF; DNA: TGTGCCAGCAGTTTATCTGACACTTACTACGAGCAGTACTTC
J: TRBJ2-1; size: NA; V: TRBV2; D: TRBD1; CDR3: CASSEGTGIFNEQFF; DNA: TGTGCCAGCAGTGAAGGGACAGGGATTTTCAATGAGCAGTTCTTC
J: TRBJ1-5; size: once; V: TRBV30; D: NA; CDR3: CAWSLGVGRPQHF; DNA: TGTGCCTGGTCCTTGGGGGTAGGGAGGCCCCAGCATTTT
J: TRBJ1-5; size: NA; V: TRBV27; D: NA; CDR3: CASSHTGSQPQHF; DNA: TGTGCCAGCAGCCATACAGGGTCTCAGCCCCAGCATTTT
J: TRBJ2-7; size: NA; V: TRBV7-2; D: NA; CDR3: CASSPIYGGYEQYF; DNA: TGTGCCAGCAGCCCGATATATGGGGGCTACGAGCAGTACTTC
J: TRBJ1-2; size: once; V: TRBV10-3; D: NA; CDR3: CAISESGRTNYGYTF; DNA: TGTGCCATCAGTGAGTCGGGACGGACTAACTATGGCTACACCTTC
J: TRBJ2-5; size: NA; V: TRBV5-8; D: TRBD1; CDR3: CASSLRYRGLTETQYF; DNA: TGTGCCAGCAGCTTGAGGTACAGGGGGCTTACGGAGACCCAGTACTTC
J: TRBJ1-2; size: NA; V: TRBV9; D: TRBD1; CDR3: CASSVGGQDYGYTF; DNA: TGTGCCAGCAGCGTAGGCGGACAGGACTATGGCTACACCTTC
J: TRBJ2-1; size: NA; V: TRBV2; D: NA; CDR3: CASSEFRGTYNEQFF; DNA: TGTGCCAGCAGTGAATTTCGAGGTACCTACAATGAGCAGTTCTTC
J: TRBJ2-1; size: NA; V: TRBV27; D: NA; CDR3: CASSLVNNNEQFF; DNA: TGTGCCAGCAGTTTAGTAAACAACAATGAGCAGTTCTTC
J: TRBJ1-4; size: NA; V: TRBV6-5; D: NA; CDR3: CASSHYAGATNEKLFF; DNA: TGTGCCAGCAGTCACTATGCCGGGGCAACTAATGAAAAACTGTTTTTT
J: TRBJ2-6; size: NA; V: TRBV6-1; D: NA; CDR3: CASSPTSSGANVLTF; DNA: TGTGCCAGCAGTCCCACATCCTCTGGGGCCAACGTCCTGACTTTC
J: TRBJ1-2; size: NA; V: TRBV9; D: NA; CDR3: CASSVAGEANYGYTF; DNA: TGTGCCAGCAGCGTAGCGGGAGAGGCTAACTATGGCTACACCTTC
J: TRBJ2-7; size: NA; V: TRBV10-1; D: NA; CDR3: CASSAGGLAYEQYF; DNA: TGCGCCAGCAGTGCCGGAGGGCTAGCCTACGAGCAGTACTTC
J: TRBJ2-1; size: NA; V: TRBV27; D: NA; CDR3: CASSFRRDYEQFF; DNA: TGTGCCAGCAGTTTCAGGAGGGACTATGAGCAGTTCTTC
J: TRBJ2-5; size: NA; V: TRBV6-5; D: NA; CDR3: CASSSLAIEETQYF; DNA: TGTGCCAGCAGCTCTCTAGCAATTGAGGAGACCCAGTACTTC
J: TRBJ2-5; size: once; V: TRBV7-9; D: NA; CDR3: CASSFPGVQETQYF; DNA: TGTGCCAGCAGCTTCCCAGGGGTCCAAGAGACCCAGTACTTC
J: TRBJ1-2; size: NA; V: TRBV5-1; D: TRBD1; CDR3: CASSLGGGAAYGYTF; DNA: TGCGCCAGCAGCTTGGGAGGGGGCGCGGCCTATGGCTACACCTTC
J: TRBJ2-7; size: once; V: TRBV28; D: TRBD1; CDR3: CASSHTDRADEQYF; DNA: TGTGCCAGCAGTCACACTGACAGGGCCGACGAGCAGTACTTC
J: TRBJ2-7; size: once; V: TRBV7-2; D: TRBD2; CDR3: CASSLDGVAGGSEQYF; DNA: TGTGCCAGCAGCTTAGACGGGGTAGCGGGAGGAAGCGAGCAGTACTTC
J: TRBJ2-7; size: NA; V: TRBV27; D: TRBD2; CDR3: CASSPTPGLPLEQYF; DNA: TGTGCCAGCAGTCCGACCCCGGGACTACCCCTGGAGCAGTACTTC
J: TRBJ2-7; size: NA; V: TRBV7-9; D: NA; CDR3: CASSSAGTPYEQYF; DNA: TGTGCCAGCAGCTCCGCCGGGACACCGTACGAGCAGTACTTC
J: TRBJ2-1; size: NA; V: TRBV7-9; D: NA; CDR3: CASRDRSSYNEQFF; DNA: TGTGCCAGCAGGGACCGGAGCTCCTACAATGAGCAGTTCTTC
J: TRBJ2-7; size: once; V: TRBV7-2; D: TRBD2; CDR3: CASSSRTSGRYYEQYF; DNA: TGTGCCAGCAGCTCCCGGACTAGCGGGCGATACTACGAGCAGTACTTC
J: TRBJ2-3; size: NA; V: TRBV9; D: NA; CDR3: CASSPLAGLSTDTQYF; DNA: TGTGCCAGCAGCCCACTGGCGGGACTTAGCACAGATACGCAGTATTTT
J: TRBJ1-6; size: NA; V: TRBV5-1; D: NA; CDR3: CASSLEQGDSPLHF; DNA: TGCGCCAGCAGCTTGGAACAGGGAGATTCACCCCTCCACTTT
J: TRBJ2-1; size: NA; V: TRBV15; D: TRBD1; CDR3: CATETGGLKRFF; DNA: TGTGCCACCGAGACAGGGGGACTAAAGAGGTTCTTC
J: TRBJ2-7; size: NA; V: TRBV7-9; D: TRBD1; CDR3: CASSSRQGSGNEQYF; DNA: TGTGCCAGCAGCTCTAGACAGGGAAGTGGCAACGAGCAGTACTTC
J: TRBJ2-5; size: NA; V: TRBV6-4; D: TRBD2; CDR3: CASLAGGLQETQYF; DNA: TGTGCCAGCCTAGCGGGAGGCCTCCAAGAGACCCAGTACTTC
J: TRBJ2-1; size: NA; V: TRBV10-3; D: TRBD2; CDR3: CAISGFRDYRDNEQFF; DNA: TGTGCCATCAGTGGGTTCCGGGACTACAGAGACAATGAGCAGTTCTTC
J: TRBJ1-1; size: NA; V: TRBV28; D: NA; CDR3: CASSSTGRPEAFF; DNA: TGTGCCAGCAGTTCGACAGGTCGCCCTGAAGCTTTCTTT
J: TRBJ2-2; size: once; V: TRBV30; D: NA; CDR3: CAWSPGLAELFTGELFF; DNA: TGTGCCTGGAGTCCGGGGTTAGCGGAGCTATTCACCGGGGAGCTGTTTTTT
J: TRBJ2-5; size: NA; V: TRBV9; D: NA; CDR3: CASSVTGDTYETQYF; DNA: TGTGCCAGCAGCGTAACTGGGGACACTTACGAGACCCAGTACTTC
J: TRBJ2-3; size: NA; V: TRBV7-9; D: NA; CDR3: CASSPRGTDTQYF; DNA: TGTGCCAGCAGCCCTAGAGGGACAGATACGCAGTATTTT
J: TRBJ2-7; size: NA; V: TRBV27; D: NA; CDR3: CASSLLGAVYEQYF; DNA: TGTGCCAGCAGTTTGCTCGGGGCTGTCTACGAGCAGTACTTC
J: TRBJ2-2; size: NA; V: TRBV4-3; D: NA; CDR3: CASSQDYAGATGTGELFF; DNA: TGCGCCAGCAGCCAAGATTATGCAGGCGCAACCGGCACCGGGGAGCTGTTTTTT
J: TRBJ2-1; size: NA; V: TRBV30; D: NA; CDR3: CAWSKSENEQFF; DNA: TGTGCCTGGAGTAAATCAGAAAATGAGCAGTTCTTC
J: TRBJ2-7; size: NA; V: TRBV7-9; D: NA; CDR3: CASSLGPGYEQYF; DNA: TGTGCCAGCAGCTTGGGGCCTGGGTACGAGCAGTACTTC
J: TRBJ1-1; size: NA; V: TRBV7-8; D: TRBD1; CDR3: CASSLEGGNTEAFF; DNA: TGTGCCAGCAGCTTAGAAGGGGGCAACACTGAAGCTTTCTTT
J: TRBJ2-2; size: NA; V: TRBV7-9; D: TRBD2; CDR3: CASGTSETGELFF; DNA: TGTGCCAGCGGGACTAGCGAGACCGGGGAGCTGTTTTTT
J: TRBJ2-7; size: NA; V: TRBV6-1; D: TRBD2; CDR3: CASSATGLAASYEQYF; DNA: TGTGCCAGCAGTGCTACGGGACTAGCGGCCTCCTACGAGCAGTACTTC
J: TRBJ2-7; size: once; V: TRBV9; D: NA; CDR3: CASSGPGGEQYF; DNA: TGTGCCAGCAGCGGTCCTGGGGGCGAGCAGTACTTC
J: TRBJ2-5; size: NA; V: TRBV4-3; D: NA; CDR3: CASSQETDQETQYF; DNA: TGCGCCAGCAGCCAGGAGACAGACCAAGAGACCCAGTACTTC